This entry concerns a single T cell receptor beta chain. Its matching antigen is unknown. TCRdb's table, derived via immunoSEQ multiplex PCR, lists solely in-frame clones and lacks some. Of around 210,000 clones in the sample, around 94% are singletons; the top ten hold around 1.7%. This entry is derived from a study of T cell responses to AZD1222 COVID-19 vaccine. Study conclusions and caveats: It was only after the peak T cell response that any repertoires were sampled. Reportedly, nearly half the spike-specific TCRs target unmutated variant regions. Two AZD1222 administrations were followed by greater Spike-specific TCR breadth and depth. Donors were chiefly white British, with a greater number of females, and clonal diversity was perhaps underestimated.

The CDR3 spans 17 residues. This chain links TRBV21-1 with TRBJ1-2; the table names TRBD1, a call not compared with the DNA. TRBV21-1 is classified as a pseudogene. The starting material was peripheral blood, obtained 28 days after the second dose of the MenACWY control vaccine. The clonotype comes from an adult who received the MenACWY meningococcal vaccine as a control. DNA for the CDR3: TGTGCCAGCAGCCCGAGGGACAGGACCCCCACTATTGGAGGCTACACCTTC. Its protein is CASSPRDRTPTIGGYTF.